This TCR beta chain came from a study of blood T cell repertoires in COVID-19. Overall study: Acute-phase and convalescent COVID-19 samples originated in the United States, Italy and Spain. Sample material is recorded as cDNA or gDNA derived from T cells, B-cell-depleted T cells, or PBMCs.

Methods used by the authors: For nucleated cells, counts were estimated from reference gene primer amplification. Using immunoSEQ multiplex PCR, the repertoire was profiled, and TCRdb retains in-frame clones only, with some absent. The D gene and trimming were derived from the DNA, and the V and J assignments and clone size from that table. The repertoire holds under 55,000 clones, with 75% to 90% as singletons. V gave up 3 bases and J gave up 7 bases, with 12 bases separating them. This CDR3 has 13 residues. This TCR was recovered from a human donor in a cohort sampled during active COVID-19. Material: peripheral blood. This chain joins TRBV12-3 or TRBV12-4 and TRBJ1-1, with a tentative D call TRBD1 (5 bases). The CDR3 DNA reads TGTGCCAGCAGTTTTTCAGTAGGGGTTGAAGCTTTCTTT. The encoded protein is CASSFSVGVEAFF.